This is a list of T cell receptor beta chains from one sample in a study of molecular identifiers for immune sequencing clone quantification. TCRdb independently ran MiXCR on the PCR reads; one entry per CDR3 protein. The sample holds 300,000 to 400,000 distinct CDR3 sequences, roughly 24% seen once. What was sequenced was naive CD8+ T cells from blood, with Jurkat cell RNA spiked in. The receptors originated from a human donor in good health. Some libraries in this study had Jurkat cell RNA spiked in. Both conserved end residues are part of each CDR3. Fields, in order: clone size, V gene, D gene, J gene, CDR3 protein, CDR3 DNA. D genes are given only for firm matches. Size is omitted from some rows. Given values are once, few, many or a class for expanded clones.

clone size: many
V gene: TRBV6-6
D gene: .
J gene: TRBJ2-7
CDR3 protein: CASSDRPGEQYF
CDR3 DNA: TGTGCCAGCAGTGACAGGCCGGGGGAGCAGTACTTC

clone size: .
V gene: TRBV9
D gene: .
J gene: TRBJ2-3
CDR3 protein: CASSPWPVSQDTQYF
CDR3 DNA: TGTGCCAGCAGCCCCTGGCCCGTTTCGCAAGATACGCAGTATTTT

clone size: .
V gene: TRBV5-4
D gene: .
J gene: TRBJ2-7
CDR3 protein: CASSPLPGESYEQYF
CDR3 DNA: TGTGCCAGCAGCCCCTTACCGGGTGAATCCTACGAGCAGTACTTC

clone size: .
V gene: TRBV6-2/TRBV6-3
D gene: TRBD1
J gene: TRBJ1-3
CDR3 protein: CASSQGQAISGNTIYF
CDR3 DNA: TGTGCCAGCAGTCAAGGACAGGCCATCTCTGGAAACACCATATATTTT

clone size: many
V gene: TRBV13
D gene: .
J gene: TRBJ2-2
CDR3 protein: CASSSQGGELFF
CDR3 DNA: TGTGCCAGCAGCTCCCAGGGCGGGGAGCTGTTTTTT

clone size: many
V gene: TRBV5-5
D gene: .
J gene: TRBJ1-1
CDR3 protein: CASSLEGRYSMNTEAFF
CDR3 DNA: TGTGCCAGCAGCTTGGAAGGGAGGTACAGCATGAACACTGAAGCTTTCTTT

clone size: .
V gene: TRBV7-9
D gene: .
J gene: TRBJ2-5
CDR3 protein: CASSLVSGAETQYF
CDR3 DNA: TGTGCCAGCAGCTTAGTTTCGGGGGCAGAGACCCAGTACTTC

clone size: many
V gene: TRBV5-6
D gene: .
J gene: TRBJ1-6
CDR3 protein: CASSSLDGTYNSPLHF
CDR3 DNA: TGTGCCAGCAGCTCGTTAGATGGGACCTATAATTCACCCCTCCACTTT

clone size: few
V gene: TRBV2
D gene: .
J gene: TRBJ1-1
CDR3 protein: CASSIGIMNTEAFF
CDR3 DNA: TGTGCCAGCAGTATAGGGATTATGAACACTGAAGCTTTCTTT

clone size: .
V gene: TRBV7-9
D gene: .
J gene: TRBJ2-7
CDR3 protein: CASSASLPSYEQYF
CDR3 DNA: TGTGCCAGCAGCGCAAGTCTCCCTAGCTACGAGCAGTACTTC

clone size: .
V gene: TRBV6-4
D gene: .
J gene: TRBJ2-2
CDR3 protein: CASRSGYNTGELFF
CDR3 DNA: TGTGCCAGCAGAAGCGGTTATAACACCGGGGAGCTGTTTTTT

clone size: .
V gene: TRBV3-1
D gene: TRBD1
J gene: TRBJ2-3
CDR3 protein: CASSPDRGSGDTQYF
CDR3 DNA: TGTGCCAGCAGCCCCGACAGGGGCTCGGGAGATACGCAGTATTTT

clone size: few
V gene: TRBV5-6
D gene: .
J gene: TRBJ1-5
CDR3 protein: CAGTYGQHNQPQHF
CDR3 DNA: TGTGCCGGCACCTATGGACAGCACAATCAGCCCCAGCATTTT

clone size: .
V gene: TRBV7-9
D gene: TRBD2
J gene: TRBJ2-3
CDR3 protein: CASKWGLLRTDTQYF
CDR3 DNA: TGTGCCAGCAAATGGGGACTACTCCGCACAGATACGCAGTATTTT

clone size: many
V gene: TRBV27
D gene: .
J gene: TRBJ2-7
CDR3 protein: CASSRIGYEQYF
CDR3 DNA: TGTGCCAGCAGCCGCATAGGGTACGAGCAGTACTTC

clone size: few
V gene: TRBV12-3/TRBV12-4
D gene: TRBD1
J gene: TRBJ2-1
CDR3 protein: CASSPQGANEQFF
CDR3 DNA: TGTGCCAGCAGTCCCCAGGGGGCTAATGAGCAGTTCTTC

clone size: few
V gene: TRBV6-2/TRBV6-3
D gene: .
J gene: TRBJ2-2
CDR3 protein: CATLDLAVPNTGELFF
CDR3 DNA: TGTGCCACCCTAGACTTAGCGGTGCCGAACACCGGGGAGCTGTTTTTT

clone size: few
V gene: TRBV4-1
D gene: .
J gene: TRBJ1-5
CDR3 protein: CASSQGRGASNSNQPQHF
CDR3 DNA: TGCGCCAGCAGCCAAGGTCGGGGGGCGAGTAATAGCAATCAGCCCCAGCATTTT

clone size: few
V gene: TRBV19
D gene: TRBD1
J gene: TRBJ1-2
CDR3 protein: CASSMAGTGGYGYTF
CDR3 DNA: TGTGCCAGTAGTATGGCCGGGACAGGGGGCTATGGCTACACCTTC

clone size: .
V gene: TRBV20-1
D gene: .
J gene: TRBJ1-2
CDR3 protein: CSARDLSGNRLAVYGYTF
CDR3 DNA: TGCAGTGCTAGAGATTTATCCGGGAATAGGCTAGCGGTCTATGGCTACACCTTC

clone size: few
V gene: TRBV12-3/TRBV12-4
D gene: .
J gene: TRBJ1-1
CDR3 protein: CASSMDGGGTEAFF
CDR3 DNA: TGTGCCAGCAGTATGGACGGAGGAGGCACTGAAGCTTTCTTT

clone size: many
V gene: TRBV29-1
D gene: TRBD2
J gene: TRBJ2-2
CDR3 protein: CSVEIAGAGELFF
CDR3 DNA: TGCAGCGTTGAAATTGCGGGGGCCGGGGAGCTGTTTTTT

clone size: many
V gene: TRBV12-3/TRBV12-4
D gene: .
J gene: TRBJ2-7
CDR3 protein: CASSDRSEEQYF
CDR3 DNA: TGTGCCAGCAGCGACAGGAGTGAAGAGCAGTACTTC

clone size: many
V gene: TRBV7-9
D gene: .
J gene: TRBJ2-5
CDR3 protein: CASSLEGTGGETQYF
CDR3 DNA: TGTGCCAGCAGCTTAGAGGGAACGGGCGGAGAGACCCAGTACTTC

clone size: many
V gene: TRBV24-1
D gene: .
J gene: TRBJ2-1
CDR3 protein: CATSDSGPYNEQFF
CDR3 DNA: TGTGCCACCAGTGATTCGGGGCCCTACAATGAGCAGTTCTTC

clone size: few
V gene: TRBV20-1
D gene: .
J gene: TRBJ2-3
CDR3 protein: CSARDFPSDTQYF
CDR3 DNA: TGCAGTGCTAGAGATTTCCCTTCAGATACGCAGTATTTT

clone size: many
V gene: TRBV2
D gene: .
J gene: TRBJ1-1
CDR3 protein: CASSESGVDTEAFF
CDR3 DNA: TGTGCCAGCAGTGAAAGTGGGGTCGACACTGAAGCTTTCTTT

clone size: .
V gene: TRBV20-1
D gene: TRBD2
J gene: TRBJ2-1
CDR3 protein: CSAWDSGRAYNEQFF
CDR3 DNA: TGCAGTGCTTGGGATAGCGGGAGGGCCTACAATGAGCAGTTCTTC

clone size: .
V gene: TRBV7-2
D gene: .
J gene: TRBJ1-5
CDR3 protein: CASSLFGRGTAGDQPQHF
CDR3 DNA: TGTGCCAGCAGCTTATTCGGTCGGGGCACAGCGGGGGATCAGCCCCAGCATTTT

clone size: few
V gene: TRBV13
D gene: TRBD2
J gene: TRBJ2-3
CDR3 protein: CASSSPGLAGGPTTQYF
CDR3 DNA: TGTGCCAGCAGCTCTCCGGGACTAGCGGGGGGTCCCACTACGCAGTATTTT

clone size: few
V gene: TRBV7-3
D gene: .
J gene: TRBJ2-1
CDR3 protein: CASSLTFGSSYNEQFF
CDR3 DNA: TGTGCCAGCAGCTTAACCTTCGGGAGCTCCTACAATGAGCAGTTCTTC

clone size: few
V gene: TRBV27
D gene: .
J gene: TRBJ2-6
CDR3 protein: CASRLSPGTYSGANVLTF
CDR3 DNA: TGTGCCAGCAGATTAAGCCCCGGGACCTACTCTGGGGCCAACGTCCTGACTTTC

clone size: .
V gene: TRBV2
D gene: TRBD1
J gene: TRBJ2-7
CDR3 protein: CASSTGASQYEQYF
CDR3 DNA: TGTGCCAGCAGTACAGGGGCCTCCCAGTACGAGCAGTACTTC

clone size: .
V gene: TRBV2
D gene: .
J gene: TRBJ1-5
CDR3 protein: CASSGENSNQPQHF
CDR3 DNA: TGTGCCAGCAGTGGGGAGAATAGCAATCAGCCCCAGCATTTT

clone size: .
V gene: TRBV7-9
D gene: TRBD1
J gene: TRBJ1-4
CDR3 protein: CATGSTGGGFNEKLFF
CDR3 DNA: TGTGCCACCGGATCGACAGGGGGGGGTTTTAATGAAAAACTGTTTTTT

clone size: many
V gene: TRBV6-6
D gene: .
J gene: TRBJ2-7
CDR3 protein: CASRPDRSYEQYF
CDR3 DNA: TGTGCCAGCAGACCGGACAGATCCTACGAGCAGTACTTC

clone size: many
V gene: TRBV20-1
D gene: TRBD2
J gene: TRBJ2-7
CDR3 protein: CSASRSGGRTFEQYF
CDR3 DNA: TGCAGTGCTTCCCGGAGCGGCGGGAGGACCTTCGAGCAGTACTTC

clone size: few
V gene: TRBV19
D gene: TRBD1
J gene: TRBJ2-7
CDR3 protein: CASSQTGTGIYEQYF
CDR3 DNA: TGTGCCAGTAGTCAAACTGGGACAGGGATCTACGAGCAGTACTTC

clone size: few
V gene: TRBV9
D gene: .
J gene: TRBJ1-1
CDR3 protein: CASSSQGGENTEAFF
CDR3 DNA: TGTGCCAGCAGCTCACAAGGGGGGGAAAACACTGAAGCTTTCTTT

clone size: few
V gene: TRBV20-1
D gene: .
J gene: TRBJ2-6
CDR3 protein: CSARGNPGSGANVLTF
CDR3 DNA: TGCAGTGCGAGGGGAAACCCTGGTTCTGGGGCCAACGTCCTGACTTTC

clone size: .
V gene: TRBV7-9
D gene: TRBD1
J gene: TRBJ1-1
CDR3 protein: CASNPQGALAVNTEAFF
CDR3 DNA: TGTGCCAGCAACCCACAGGGGGCCCTGGCAGTGAACACTGAAGCTTTCTTT

clone size: many
V gene: TRBV29-1
D gene: TRBD1
J gene: TRBJ1-1
CDR3 protein: CSVPDRGQTEAFF
CDR3 DNA: TGCAGCGTACCGGACAGGGGTCAAACTGAAGCTTTCTTT

clone size: .
V gene: TRBV7-9
D gene: .
J gene: TRBJ1-2
CDR3 protein: CASGKLTGSFGYTF
CDR3 DNA: TGTGCCAGCGGCAAACTAACAGGGTCTTTTGGCTACACCTTC

clone size: .
V gene: TRBV9
D gene: .
J gene: TRBJ2-3
CDR3 protein: CASSVGAYSSTDTQYF
CDR3 DNA: TGTGCCAGCAGCGTCGGTGCATACTCTAGCACAGATACGCAGTATTTT

clone size: many
V gene: TRBV20-1
D gene: .
J gene: TRBJ2-3
CDR3 protein: CSAREPLGQVRSDTQYF
CDR3 DNA: TGCAGTGCTAGAGAGCCTCTGGGCCAGGTTAGGTCAGATACGCAGTATTTT